This record concerns one TCR beta chain sequence. No cognate antigen has been identified for it. Base qualities are not recorded, but no much larger clone differs from it by a single base. Collaborating institutions collected whole blood in K2EDTA tubes following their own protocols. For TCRbeta analysis, collaborators shipped samples as frozen whole blood, isolated PBMCs, or DNA extracted from either of those sample types. V is reduced by 5 bases and J by 5 bases, leaving a spacing of 13 bases between them. CDR1 is given as KGHSH and CDR2 as LQKENI, both from the germline V gene. The CDR3 numbers 13 residues from cysteine through phenylalanine. The DNA shown is the 39-base CDR3, in frame from base 1. These data come from a study of blood T cell repertoires in COVID-19 (dated by TCRdb to about 2020). Regarding the study in general: The collaborator samples originated in the United States, Italy and Spain and spanned the acute and convalescent phases of COVID-19. The prospective study material was composed of cDNA or gDNA derived from T cells, B-cell-depleted T cells, or PBMCs. The dataset comprised deeply sampled blood TCRbeta repertoires from subjects exposed to, actively infected with, or recovered from COVID-19. The samples were drawn from two sources: the first 160 participants of the ongoing ImmuneRACE study, and 1,254 subjects contributed by 6 global collaborators. Sample metadata almost always included a de-identified subject ID, COVID-19 status, age in years and sex. The repertoires were released in a freely available public database meant as a resource for research on the immune response to SARS-CoV-2. Where available, HLA class I and class II types were taken from metadata supplied by the sample provider and were not determined by assay-based typing.

Broader findings and caveats from the paper: The quantity of clinical and demographic metadata differed by source and by participant and was supplied without curation.

TCRbeta CDR3 regions were amplified from genomic DNA using the immunoSEQ Assay, a bias-controlled multiplex PCR. Per the source publication's procedure: Within the assay, amplification of reference gene primers was used to estimate how many nucleated cells each sample contained. To quantify the absolute abundance of each unique TCRbeta CDR3 rearrangement, sequence reads were collapsed and filtered. For each sample, productive Simpson clonality was calculated by taking the square root of Simpson's diversity index across productive rearrangements. As stored in TCRdb, this immuneACCESS dataset retains in-frame rearrangements with V and J assigned. A fraction of the clones does not appear; measured against another copy, unresolved V genes explain less than half of the discrepancy, and the remainder lacks a known reason. V and J calls and clone size are copied from that table; D and trimming were computed from the DNA. The sample table lists just over 150,000 clones, roughly 85% of them with a count of one. The leading ten clones occupy less than 3.5% of the sample.

The sequence links TRBV18 to TRBJ2-7; TRBD1 could be the D gene, as 6 bases match. This TCR derives from a human donor with acute or convalescent COVID-19. The donor label of this sample is uncertain. Sequencing input: peripheral blood. CDR3 sequence: CASSSTGPDEQYF. Read as DNA, the sequence is TGTGCCAGCTCATCTACAGGGCCCGACGAGCAGTACTTC.